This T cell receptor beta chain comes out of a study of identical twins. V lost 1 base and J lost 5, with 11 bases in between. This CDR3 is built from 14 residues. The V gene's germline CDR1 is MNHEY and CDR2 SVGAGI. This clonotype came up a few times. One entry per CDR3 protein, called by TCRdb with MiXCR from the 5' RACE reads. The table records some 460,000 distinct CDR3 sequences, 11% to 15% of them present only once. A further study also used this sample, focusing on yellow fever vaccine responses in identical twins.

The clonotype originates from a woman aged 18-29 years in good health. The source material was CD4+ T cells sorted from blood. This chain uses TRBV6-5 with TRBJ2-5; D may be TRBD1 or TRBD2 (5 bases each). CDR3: CASSYWGSGETQYF. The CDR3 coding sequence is TGTGCCAGCAGTTACTGGGGGTCGGGGGAGACCCAGTACTTC.